The present T cell receptor beta chain was sequenced within a study of T cells after yellow fever vaccination. TCRdb ran MiXCR on the 5' RACE reads and lists one entry per CDR3 protein. The table lists some 240,000 distinct CDR3 sequences, about 3.7% of them singletons. At least ten counts were recorded for this clonotype. Trimming left V 4 bases short and J 6 bases short, with 3 bases between. The CDR3 has 11 residues. The germline V gene has CDR1 SNHLY and CDR2 FYNNEI. The sample was PBMCs, taken 15 days after the yellow fever booster vaccination. This receptor was taken from a man aged 18-30 years who received the YFV17D yellow fever vaccine. This rearrangement joins TRBV2 to TRBJ2-2, with D unresolved. In nucleotides, the CDR3 is TGTGCCAGCAGTGTAGCCGGGGAGCTGTTTTTT. The encoded protein is CASSVAGELFF.